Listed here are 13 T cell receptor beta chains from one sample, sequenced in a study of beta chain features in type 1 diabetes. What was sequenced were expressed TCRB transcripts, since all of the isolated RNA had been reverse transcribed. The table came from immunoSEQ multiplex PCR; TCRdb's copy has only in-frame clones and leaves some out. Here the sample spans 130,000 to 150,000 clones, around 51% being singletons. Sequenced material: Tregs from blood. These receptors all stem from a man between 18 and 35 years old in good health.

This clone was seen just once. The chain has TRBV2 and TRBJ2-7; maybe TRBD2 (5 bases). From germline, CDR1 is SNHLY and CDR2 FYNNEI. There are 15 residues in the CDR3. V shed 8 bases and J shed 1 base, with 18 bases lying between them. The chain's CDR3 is CASSSPTRTSYEQYF. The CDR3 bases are TGTGCCAGCTCTAGCCCGACTCGAACATCCTACGAGCAGTACTTC.

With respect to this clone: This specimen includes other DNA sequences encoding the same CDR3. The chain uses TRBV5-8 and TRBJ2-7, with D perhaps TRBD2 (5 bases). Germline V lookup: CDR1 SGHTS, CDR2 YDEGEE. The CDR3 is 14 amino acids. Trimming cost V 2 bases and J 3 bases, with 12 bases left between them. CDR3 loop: CASSFGRGIYEQYF. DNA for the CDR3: TGTGCCAGCAGCTTTGGTAGAGGGATCTACGAGCAGTACTTC.

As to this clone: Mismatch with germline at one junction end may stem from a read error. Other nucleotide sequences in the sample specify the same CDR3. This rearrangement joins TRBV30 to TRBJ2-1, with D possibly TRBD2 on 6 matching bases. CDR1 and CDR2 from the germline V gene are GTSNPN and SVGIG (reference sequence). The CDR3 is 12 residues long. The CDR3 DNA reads TGTGCCTGGAGCAGGGCGGGGAATGAGCAATTCTTC. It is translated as CAWSRAGNEQFF. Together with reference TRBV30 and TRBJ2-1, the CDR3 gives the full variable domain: SQTIHQWPATLVQPVGSPLSLECTVEGTSNPNLYWYRQAAGRGLQLLFYSVGIGQISSEVPQNLSASRPQDRQFILSSKKLLLSDSGFYLCAWSRAGNEQFFGPGTRLTVL.

The CDR3 region is CASSLGASTGNGYTF. CDR3 sequence (DNA): TGCGCCAGCAGCTTGGGTGCTTCAACCGGGAACGGCTACACCTTC. The chain carries TRBV5-1 and TRBJ1-2; the D is unclear. V lost 0 bases to trimming and J lost 8 bases, with 17 bases between them. Per germline, CDR1 SGHRS and CDR2 YFSETQ. This CDR3 is built from 15 residues.

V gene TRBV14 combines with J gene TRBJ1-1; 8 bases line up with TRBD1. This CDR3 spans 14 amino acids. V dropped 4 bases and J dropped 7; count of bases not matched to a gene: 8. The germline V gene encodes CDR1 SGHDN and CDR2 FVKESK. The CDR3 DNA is TGTGCCAGCAGCCGGGGGGGGACAGGCTTTGAAGCTTTCTTT. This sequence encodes CASSRGGTGFEAFF.

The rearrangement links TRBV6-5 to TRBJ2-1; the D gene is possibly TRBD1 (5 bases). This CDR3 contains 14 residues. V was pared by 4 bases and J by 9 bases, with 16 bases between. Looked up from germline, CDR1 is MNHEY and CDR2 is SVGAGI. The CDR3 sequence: CASSFTPRAGEQFF. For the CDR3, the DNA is TGTGCCAGCAGTTTCACCCCCAGGGCCGGTGAGCAGTTCTTC.

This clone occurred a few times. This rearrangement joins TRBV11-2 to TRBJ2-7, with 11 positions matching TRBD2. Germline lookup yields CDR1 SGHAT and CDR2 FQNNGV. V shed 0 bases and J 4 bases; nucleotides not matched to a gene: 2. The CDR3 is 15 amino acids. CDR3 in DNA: TGTGCCAGCAGCTTAGAGCTAGCGGGGGGATACGAGCAGTACTTC. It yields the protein CASSLELAGGYEQYF.

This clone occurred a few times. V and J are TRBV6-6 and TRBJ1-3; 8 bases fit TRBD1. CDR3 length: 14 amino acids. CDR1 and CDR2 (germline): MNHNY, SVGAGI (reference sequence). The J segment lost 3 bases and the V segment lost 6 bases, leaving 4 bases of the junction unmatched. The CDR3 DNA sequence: TGTGCCAGCAGCCCCGGACAGGGTGGAAACACCATATATTTT. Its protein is CASSPGQGGNTIYF.

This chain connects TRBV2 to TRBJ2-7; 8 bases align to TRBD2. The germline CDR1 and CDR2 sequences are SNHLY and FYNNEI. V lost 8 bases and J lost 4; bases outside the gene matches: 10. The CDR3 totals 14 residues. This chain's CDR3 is CASRLSSGLYEQYF. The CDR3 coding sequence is TGTGCCAGCCGGTTATCTAGCGGGCTATACGAGCAGTACTTC.

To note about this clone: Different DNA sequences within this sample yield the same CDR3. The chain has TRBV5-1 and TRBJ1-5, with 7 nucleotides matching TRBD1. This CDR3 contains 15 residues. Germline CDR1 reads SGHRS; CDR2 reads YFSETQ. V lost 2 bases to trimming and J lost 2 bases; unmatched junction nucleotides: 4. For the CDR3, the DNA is TGCGCCAGCAGCTTAGGGGGCAGGGGCAATCAGCCCCAGCATTTT. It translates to CASSLGGRGNQPQHF.

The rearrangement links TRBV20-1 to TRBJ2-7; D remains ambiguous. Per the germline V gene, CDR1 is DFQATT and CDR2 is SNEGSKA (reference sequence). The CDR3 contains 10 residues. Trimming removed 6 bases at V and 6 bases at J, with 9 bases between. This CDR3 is CSAPLPEQYF. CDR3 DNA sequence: TGCAGTGCCCCTCTCCCCGAGCAGTACTTC.

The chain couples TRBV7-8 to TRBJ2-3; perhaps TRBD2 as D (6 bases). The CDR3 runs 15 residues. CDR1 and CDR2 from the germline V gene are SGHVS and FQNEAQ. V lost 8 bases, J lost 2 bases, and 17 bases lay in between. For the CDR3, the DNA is TGTGCCAGCGGCCCCGCGGGGCGTGCCACAGATACGCAGTATTTT. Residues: CASGPAGRATDTQYF.

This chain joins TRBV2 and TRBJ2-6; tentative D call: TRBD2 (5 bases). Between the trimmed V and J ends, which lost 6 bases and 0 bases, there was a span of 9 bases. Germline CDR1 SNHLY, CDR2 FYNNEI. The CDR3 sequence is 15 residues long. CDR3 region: CASRAGGSGANVLTF. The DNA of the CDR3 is TGTGCCAGCAGAGCAGGAGGCTCTGGGGCCAACGTCCTGACTTTC.